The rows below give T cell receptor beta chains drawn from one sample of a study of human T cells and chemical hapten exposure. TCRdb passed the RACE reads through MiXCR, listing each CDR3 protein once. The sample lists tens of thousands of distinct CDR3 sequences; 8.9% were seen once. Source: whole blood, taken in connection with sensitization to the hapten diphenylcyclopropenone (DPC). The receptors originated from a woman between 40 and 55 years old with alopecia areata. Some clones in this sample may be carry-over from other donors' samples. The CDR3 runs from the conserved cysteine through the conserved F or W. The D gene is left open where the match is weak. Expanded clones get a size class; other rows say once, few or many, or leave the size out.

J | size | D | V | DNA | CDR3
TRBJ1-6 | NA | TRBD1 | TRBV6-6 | TGTGCCAGCAGTTATCGGACAGGGAATTCACCCCTCCACTTT | CASSYRTGNSPLHF
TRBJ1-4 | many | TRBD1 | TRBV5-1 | TGCGCCAGCAGCGCGGGGGACAGGACTGAACTGTTTTTT | CASSAGDRTELFF
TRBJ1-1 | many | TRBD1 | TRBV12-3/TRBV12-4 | TGTGCCAGCAGTTTAGCGCCCGGGACAGGGGGCGACGACACTGAAGCTTTCTTT | CASSLAPGTGGDDTEAFF
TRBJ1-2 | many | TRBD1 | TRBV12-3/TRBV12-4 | TGTGCCAGCAGCCCCTCAGGGACAGGGAACTATGGCTACACCTTC | CASSPSGTGNYGYTF
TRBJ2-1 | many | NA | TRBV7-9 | TGTGCCAGCAGCTTCTCCGGGACGGTCTACAATGAGCAGTTCTTC | CASSFSGTVYNEQFF
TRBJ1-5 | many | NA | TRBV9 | TGTGCCAGCAGCGTAGGCATCCCCCGTACGGATAGCAATCAGCCCCAGCATTTT | CASSVGIPRTDSNQPQHF
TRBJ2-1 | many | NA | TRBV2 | TGTGCCAGCAAGTCCAGAAAGTACAATGAGCAGTTCTTC | CASKSRKYNEQFF
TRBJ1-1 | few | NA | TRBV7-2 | TGTGCCAGCAGCACGGACAGCTACACTGAAGCTTTCTTT | CASSTDSYTEAFF
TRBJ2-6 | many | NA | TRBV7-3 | TGTGCCAGCAGCAAGGAGGCCAACGTCCTGACTTTC | CASSKEANVLTF
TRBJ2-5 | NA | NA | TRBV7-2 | TGTGCCAGCAGCTTACGAAGTGGGACCTGGGAGACCCAGTACTTC | CASSLRSGTWETQYF
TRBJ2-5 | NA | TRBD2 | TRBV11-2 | TGTGCCAGCAGCTTAGATATGCGGGGGCAGTACTTC | CASSLDMRGQYF
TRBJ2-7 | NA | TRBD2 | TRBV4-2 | TGTGCCAGCAGCCCCCGGACTAGCGGGGGGTGGGAGCAGTACTTC | CASSPRTSGGWEQYF
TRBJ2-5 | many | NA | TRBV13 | TGTGCCAGCAGCGCGTCCCGCTCAGGGGCAACCCAAGAGACCCAGTACTTC | CASSASRSGATQETQYF
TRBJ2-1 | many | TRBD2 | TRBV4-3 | TGCGCCAGCAGTCGCGAAGCTAGCGGGGGGCGGGGTGAGCAGTTCTTC | CASSREASGGRGEQFF
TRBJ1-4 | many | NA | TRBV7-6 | TGTGCCAGCAGCTTAGGACGAGGGATCGGTAATGAAAAACTGTTTTTT | CASSLGRGIGNEKLFF
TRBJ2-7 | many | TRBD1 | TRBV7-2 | TGTGCCAGCAGCTCCAGGACAGGGGGCAACTACGAGCAGTACTTC | CASSSRTGGNYEQYF
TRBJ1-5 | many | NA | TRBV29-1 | TGCAGCGTCGAAAAGGGATTGCGGCAGCCCCAGCATTTT | CSVEKGLRQPQHF
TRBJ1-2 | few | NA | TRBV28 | TGTGCCAGCAGCACAGGAATCTATGGCTACACCTTC | CASSTGIYGYTF
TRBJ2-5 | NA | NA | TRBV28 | TGTGCCAGCAGTTCGGGTCCCAACCAAGAGACCCAGTACTTC | CASSSGPNQETQYF
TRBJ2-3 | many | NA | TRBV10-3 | TGTGCCATCAGTGATGGGAGCGTGTCGAGCACAGATACGCAGTATTTT | CAISDGSVSSTDTQYF
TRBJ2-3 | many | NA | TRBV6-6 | TGTGCCAGCAGTTCGACGGGACAAACCCCCACAGATACGCAGTATTTT | CASSSTGQTPTDTQYF
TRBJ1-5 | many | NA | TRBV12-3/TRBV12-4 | TGTGCCAGCAGCCTTAGGGCAGGGAGCAATCAGCCCCAGCATTTT | CASSLRAGSNQPQHF
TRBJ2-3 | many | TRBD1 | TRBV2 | TGTGCCAGCAGGACACCCGGGACAGGGACAGATACGCAGTATTTT | CASRTPGTGTDTQYF
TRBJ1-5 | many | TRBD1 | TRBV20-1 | TGCAGTGCTAGACCCGGACAGGAAAATCAGCCCCAGCATTTT | CSARPGQENQPQHF
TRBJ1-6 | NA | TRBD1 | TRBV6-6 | TGTGCCAGCAAGACAGGGGGCAGAAATTCACCCCTCCACTTT | CASKTGGRNSPLHF
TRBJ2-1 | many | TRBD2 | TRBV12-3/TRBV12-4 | TGTGCCAGCAGACCCGGGACTAGCGGGGGGGCCTCAAATGAGCAGTTCTTC | CASRPGTSGGASNEQFF
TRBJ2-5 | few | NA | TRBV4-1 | TGCGCCAGCAGCCCCGGTAGGGGCGGGGCACAAGAGACCCAGTACTTC | CASSPGRGGAQETQYF
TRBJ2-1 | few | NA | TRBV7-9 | TGTGCCAGCAGCCCCCGGAGGGATGAGCAGTTCTTC | CASSPRRDEQFF
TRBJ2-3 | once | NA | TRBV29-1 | TGCAGCGTTGGGACTCTTGGCACAGATACGCAGTATTTT | CSVGTLGTDTQYF
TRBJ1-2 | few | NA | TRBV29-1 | TGCAGCGTTGAAGGCGTCTATGGCTACACCTTC | CSVEGVYGYTF
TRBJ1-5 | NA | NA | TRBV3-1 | TGTGCCAGCAGGAGAGAGAAGGTGAATCAGCCCCAGCATTTT | CASRREKVNQPQHF
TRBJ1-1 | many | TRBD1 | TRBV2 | TGTGCCAGCAGCGGGACAGGGGGCTCGAACACTGAAGCTTTCTTT | CASSGTGGSNTEAFF
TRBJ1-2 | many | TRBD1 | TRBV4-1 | TGCGCCAGCAGCCAAGCCAGGGGGCTGGATGGCTACACCTTC | CASSQARGLDGYTF
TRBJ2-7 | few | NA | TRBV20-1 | TGCAGTGCTAAACGTCACGGCGAGCAGTACTTC | CSAKRHGEQYF
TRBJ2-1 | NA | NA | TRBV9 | TGTGCCAGCAGCCCGACCCTTCTACCCTCTGAGCAGTTCTTC | CASSPTLLPSEQFF
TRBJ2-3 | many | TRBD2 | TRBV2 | TGTGCCAGGCAACTAGCGGAAAGCACAGATACGCAGTATTTT | CARQLAESTDTQYF
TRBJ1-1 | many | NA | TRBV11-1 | TGTGCCAGCAGATTAGGACAGTCGAACACTGAAGCTTTCTTT | CASRLGQSNTEAFF
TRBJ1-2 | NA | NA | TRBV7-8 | TGTGCCAGCAGCTTAGTTCGGTCTAACTATGGCTACATCTTC | CASSLVRSNYGYIF
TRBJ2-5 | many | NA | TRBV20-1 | TGCAGTGCTAGAGATCTGAGTCAGGCGGAAGAGACCCAGTACTTC | CSARDLSQAEETQYF
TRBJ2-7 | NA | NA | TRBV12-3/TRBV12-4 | TGTGCCAGCAGTTTAGGGCGGGCCTACGAGCAGTACTTC | CASSLGRAYEQYF
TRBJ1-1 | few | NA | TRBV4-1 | TGCGCCAGCAGCCAACCGGCTGCAGGGCTGAACACTGAAGCTTTCTTT | CASSQPAAGLNTEAFF
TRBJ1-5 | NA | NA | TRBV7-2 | TGTGCCAGCAGCTTACCAGGCCAGCCCCAGCATTTT | CASSLPGQPQHF
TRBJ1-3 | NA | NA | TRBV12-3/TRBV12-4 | TGTGCCAGCAGGAGGGACCCCCGGACGGACACCATATATTTT | CASRRDPRTDTIYF
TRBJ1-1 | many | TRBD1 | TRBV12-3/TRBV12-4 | TGTGCCAGCAGTCCAAATTACAGGGGGCAAGCTTTCTTT | CASSPNYRGQAFF
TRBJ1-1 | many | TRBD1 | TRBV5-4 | TGTGCCAGCATGACAGGGATGAACACTGAAGCTTTCTTT | CASMTGMNTEAFF